This is a list of T cell receptor beta chains from one sample in a study of cytomegalovirus exposure and HLA in healthy donors. Profiled with immunoSEQ multiplex PCR; TCRdb holds only in-frame clones, not every one. The top ten hold about 3.7% of the sample, which has roughly 130,000 clones, around nine tenths seen once. The sample taken for sequencing was PBMCs. The receptors shown here come from a man aged 25 to 40 in good health and CMV-seronegative. Each CDR3 is given with its conserved first and last residue. D genes are given only for firm matches. Size is omitted from some rows. Given values are once, few, many or a class for expanded clones.

clone_size: .
v_call: TRBV19
d_call: .
j_call: TRBJ1-1
cdr3_aa: CASSMGTSNTEAFF
cdr3_nt: TGTGCCAGTAGTATGGGGACTTCGAACACTGAAGCTTTCTTT

clone_size: once
v_call: TRBV4-1
d_call: TRBD2
j_call: TRBJ2-1
cdr3_aa: CASSQERRTSGDNEQFF
cdr3_nt: TGCGCCAGCAGCCAAGAGCGGAGGACTAGCGGTGACAATGAGCAGTTCTTC

clone_size: .
v_call: TRBV20-1
d_call: .
j_call: TRBJ2-7
cdr3_aa: CSAEQGYEQYF
cdr3_nt: TGCAGTGCTGAACAGGGCTACGAGCAGTACTTC

clone_size: once
v_call: TRBV27
d_call: TRBD2
j_call: TRBJ2-5
cdr3_aa: CASSKWTSGGVYQETQYF
cdr3_nt: TGTGCCAGCAGTAAATGGACTAGCGGGGGGGTGTACCAAGAGACCCAGTACTTC

clone_size: .
v_call: TRBV4-3
d_call: .
j_call: TRBJ2-3
cdr3_aa: CASSQEILSTDTQYF
cdr3_nt: TGCGCCAGCAGCCAAGAGATACTTAGCACAGATACGCAGTATTTT

clone_size: .
v_call: TRBV28
d_call: .
j_call: TRBJ1-4
cdr3_aa: CASSSAGWSEKLFF
cdr3_nt: TGTGCCAGCAGTTCTGCGGGGTGGAGTGAAAAACTGTTTTTT

clone_size: .
v_call: TRBV14
d_call: .
j_call: TRBJ1-3
cdr3_aa: CASSPVGVSSGNTIYF
cdr3_nt: TGTGCCAGCAGTCCTGTCGGGGTCAGCTCTGGAAACACCATATATTTT

clone_size: .
v_call: TRBV10-3
d_call: TRBD1
j_call: TRBJ1-6
cdr3_aa: CAISESAGGPGKGLHF
cdr3_nt: TGTGCCATCAGTGAGTCCGCAGGGGGCCCGGGGAAGGGCCTCCACTTT

clone_size: once
v_call: TRBV5-8
d_call: .
j_call: TRBJ2-7
cdr3_aa: CASSLVSGQAYEQYF
cdr3_nt: TGTGCCAGCAGCTTGGTTTCCGGACAAGCCTACGAGCAGTACTTC

clone_size: .
v_call: TRBV6-5
d_call: .
j_call: TRBJ2-7
cdr3_aa: CASSYPVYEQYF
cdr3_nt: TGTGCCAGCAGTTACCCGGTTTACGAGCAGTACTTC

clone_size: few
v_call: TRBV10-1
d_call: .
j_call: TRBJ1-2
cdr3_aa: CASSESQEGGYTF
cdr3_nt: TGCGCCAGCAGTGAGTCCCAGGAGGGAGGCTACACCTTC

clone_size: once
v_call: TRBV7-2
d_call: TRBD2
j_call: TRBJ2-1
cdr3_aa: CASSLVLAGGYNEQFF
cdr3_nt: TGTGCCAGCAGCTTAGTCTTGGCGGGGGGATACAATGAGCAGTTCTTC

clone_size: .
v_call: TRBV15
d_call: TRBD1
j_call: TRBJ2-7
cdr3_aa: CATSRGAGGAYEQYF
cdr3_nt: TGTGCCACCAGCAGAGGGGCAGGGGGCGCCTACGAGCAGTACTTC

clone_size: .
v_call: TRBV2
d_call: .
j_call: TRBJ1-6
cdr3_aa: CASSLESSYNSPLHF
cdr3_nt: TGTGCCAGCAGTCTAGAGAGCTCCTATAATTCACCCCTCCACTTT

clone_size: .
v_call: TRBV7-6
d_call: .
j_call: TRBJ1-1
cdr3_aa: CASSLALGDTEAFF
cdr3_nt: TGTGCCAGCAGCTTAGCTTTGGGAGACACTGAAGCTTTCTTT

clone_size: .
v_call: TRBV4-2
d_call: TRBD1
j_call: TRBJ2-2
cdr3_aa: CASQRDRGDTGELFF
cdr3_nt: TGTGCCAGCCAGCGGGACAGGGGGGACACCGGGGAGCTGTTTTTT

clone_size: .
v_call: TRBV7-9
d_call: .
j_call: TRBJ2-3
cdr3_aa: CASRYREADTQYF
cdr3_nt: TGTGCCAGCAGATACAGGGAAGCAGATACGCAGTATTTT

clone_size: .
v_call: TRBV29-1
d_call: TRBD1
j_call: TRBJ1-2
cdr3_aa: CSVEGQGYGYTF
cdr3_nt: TGCAGCGTTGAGGGACAGGGCTATGGCTACACCTTC

clone_size: .
v_call: TRBV9
d_call: TRBD1
j_call: TRBJ1-1
cdr3_aa: CASSVVLFQGQGNTEAFF
cdr3_nt: TGTGCCAGCAGCGTAGTTCTGTTTCAGGGACAGGGGAACACTGAAGCTTTCTTT

clone_size: .
v_call: TRBV11-2
d_call: TRBD1
j_call: TRBJ1-2
cdr3_aa: CASSLDRGRGYTF
cdr3_nt: TGTGCCAGCAGCCTGGACAGGGGGCGCGGCTACACCTTC

clone_size: .
v_call: TRBV29-1
d_call: TRBD1
j_call: TRBJ2-7
cdr3_aa: CSVGDRALYEQYF
cdr3_nt: TGCAGCGTTGGGGACAGAGCTCTCTACGAGCAGTACTTC

clone_size: .
v_call: TRBV19
d_call: .
j_call: TRBJ2-2
cdr3_aa: CASSILGRARTGELFF
cdr3_nt: TGTGCCAGTAGTATACTTGGCAGGGCACGGACCGGGGAGCTGTTTTTT

clone_size: .
v_call: TRBV10-3
d_call: .
j_call: TRBJ2-7
cdr3_aa: CAISESPLTVSYEQYF
cdr3_nt: TGTGCCATCAGTGAGTCTCCTTTGACAGTCTCCTACGAGCAGTACTTC

clone_size: few
v_call: TRBV5-1
d_call: .
j_call: TRBJ1-1
cdr3_aa: CASSLWEGDTEAFF
cdr3_nt: TGCGCCAGCAGCCTTTGGGAGGGGGACACTGAAGCTTTCTTT

clone_size: .
v_call: TRBV4-2
d_call: TRBD2
j_call: TRBJ2-7
cdr3_aa: CASSQVAGSSYEQYF
cdr3_nt: TGTGCCAGCAGCCAGGTAGCGGGGAGCTCCTACGAGCAGTACTTC

clone_size: .
v_call: TRBV11-3
d_call: .
j_call: TRBJ2-2
cdr3_aa: CASSRTANTGELFF
cdr3_nt: TGTGCCAGCAGCCGGACTGCGAACACCGGGGAGCTGTTTTTT

clone_size: .
v_call: TRBV2
d_call: TRBD1
j_call: TRBJ1-3
cdr3_aa: CASSEDREIGNTIYF
cdr3_nt: TGTGCCAGCAGCGAAGACAGGGAGATTGGAAACACCATATATTTT

clone_size: .
v_call: TRBV7-3
d_call: TRBD2
j_call: TRBJ2-1
cdr3_aa: CASSLQGAGDNEQFF
cdr3_nt: TGTGCCAGCAGCTTACAGGGAGCGGGGGACAATGAGCAGTTCTTC

clone_size: once
v_call: TRBV19
d_call: TRBD1
j_call: TRBJ1-5
cdr3_aa: CASETGTGFADQPQHF
cdr3_nt: TGTGCCAGTGAAACCGGGACAGGATTTGCCGATCAGCCCCAGCATTTT

clone_size: few
v_call: TRBV5-1
d_call: .
j_call: TRBJ2-7
cdr3_aa: CASSLSVDEQYF
cdr3_nt: TGCGCCAGCAGCTTGTCGGTAGACGAGCAGTACTTC

clone_size: .
v_call: TRBV4-1
d_call: .
j_call: TRBJ1-2
cdr3_aa: CASSQGTELHGYTF
cdr3_nt: TGCGCCAGCAGCCAAGGGACAGAACTGCATGGCTACACCTTC

clone_size: .
v_call: TRBV5-1
d_call: .
j_call: TRBJ2-7
cdr3_aa: CASSITGLREQYF
cdr3_nt: TGCGCCAGCAGTATTACGGGGTTACGCGAGCAGTACTTC

clone_size: .
v_call: TRBV11-2
d_call: .
j_call: TRBJ2-7
cdr3_aa: CASSLERRLTGEQYF
cdr3_nt: TGTGCCAGCAGCTTGGAGCGTCGCCTAACGGGGGAGCAGTACTTC

clone_size: .
v_call: TRBV18
d_call: .
j_call: TRBJ2-2
cdr3_aa: CASSPPSQGPYTGELFF
cdr3_nt: TGTGCCAGCTCACCACCCAGTCAGGGCCCCTACACCGGGGAGCTGTTTTTT

clone_size: .
v_call: TRBV2
d_call: .
j_call: TRBJ1-5
cdr3_aa: CASRAGNQPQHF
cdr3_nt: TGTGCCAGCCGGGCGGGGAATCAGCCCCAGCATTTT

clone_size: .
v_call: TRBV18
d_call: TRBD1
j_call: TRBJ2-7
cdr3_aa: CASSPDRDEQYF
cdr3_nt: TGTGCCAGCTCACCAGACAGGGACGAGCAGTACTTC

clone_size: .
v_call: TRBV7-2
d_call: TRBD1
j_call: TRBJ2-1
cdr3_aa: CASSLDLDRVYNEQFF
cdr3_nt: TGTGCCAGCAGCTTAGACTTGGACAGGGTCTACAATGAGCAGTTCTTC

clone_size: once
v_call: TRBV2
d_call: TRBD1
j_call: TRBJ1-6
cdr3_aa: CASKGTGVSSPLHF
cdr3_nt: TGTGCCAGCAAAGGGACAGGGGTTAGTTCACCCCTCCACTTT

clone_size: .
v_call: TRBV19
d_call: .
j_call: TRBJ1-1
cdr3_aa: CASSINRRVHTEAFF
cdr3_nt: TGTGCCAGTAGTATTAACAGGAGGGTCCACACTGAAGCTTTCTTT

clone_size: .
v_call: TRBV5-4
d_call: TRBD1
j_call: TRBJ1-1
cdr3_aa: CASSLDRGRYTEAFF
cdr3_nt: TGTGCCAGCAGCCTAGACAGGGGACGTTACACTGAAGCTTTCTTT

clone_size: .
v_call: TRBV7-9
d_call: TRBD2
j_call: TRBJ2-7
cdr3_aa: CASSRPSGGYYEQYF
cdr3_nt: TGTGCCAGCAGTCGCCCTAGCGGGGGGTACTACGAGCAGTACTTC

clone_size: .
v_call: TRBV5-6
d_call: .
j_call: TRBJ2-7
cdr3_aa: CATQRGPNSYEQYF
cdr3_nt: TGTGCCACTCAGAGAGGCCCCAATTCCTACGAGCAGTACTTC

clone_size: once
v_call: TRBV2
d_call: TRBD1
j_call: TRBJ1-2
cdr3_aa: CASSGTGTNGYTF
cdr3_nt: TGTGCCAGCAGTGGGACAGGGACCAATGGCTACACCTTC

clone_size: .
v_call: TRBV6-1
d_call: TRBD2
j_call: TRBJ2-1
cdr3_aa: CASGLAGAGYNEQFF
cdr3_nt: TGTGCCAGCGGACTAGCGGGGGCAGGATACAATGAGCAGTTCTTC

clone_size: .
v_call: TRBV6-1
d_call: TRBD1
j_call: TRBJ1-3
cdr3_aa: CASNPGTGESTIYF
cdr3_nt: TGTGCCAGCAATCCCGGGACAGGGGAGTCCACCATATATTTT

clone_size: .
v_call: TRBV7-6
d_call: TRBD2
j_call: TRBJ2-1
cdr3_aa: CASSSGGAGNEQFF
cdr3_nt: TGTGCCAGCAGCTCCGGGGGGGCGGGTAATGAGCAGTTCTTC

clone_size: .
v_call: TRBV14
d_call: TRBD1
j_call: TRBJ2-7
cdr3_aa: CASSQERSGTGLYEQYF
cdr3_nt: TGTGCCAGCAGCCAAGAGAGGTCTGGGACAGGGTTATACGAGCAGTACTTC

clone_size: .
v_call: TRBV20-1
d_call: .
j_call: TRBJ1-1
cdr3_aa: CSAGNTEAFF
cdr3_nt: TGCAGCGCGGGGAACACTGAAGCTTTCTTT

clone_size: .
v_call: TRBV4-1
d_call: .
j_call: TRBJ2-7
cdr3_aa: CASSQGRGGYEQYF
cdr3_nt: TGCGCCAGCAGCCAAGGAAGGGGAGGCTACGAGCAGTACTTC

clone_size: .
v_call: TRBV28
d_call: TRBD1
j_call: TRBJ1-2
cdr3_aa: CASSRGGQGARGYTF
cdr3_nt: TGTGCCAGCAGTAGGGGGGGACAGGGGGCGCGAGGCTACACCTTC

clone_size: .
v_call: TRBV19
d_call: .
j_call: TRBJ1-2
cdr3_aa: CASSMARIYGYTF
cdr3_nt: TGTGCCAGTAGTATGGCCAGGATCTATGGCTACACCTTC

clone_size: .
v_call: TRBV5-1
d_call: TRBD1
j_call: TRBJ2-7
cdr3_aa: CASSLVSGTGAYEQYF
cdr3_nt: TGCGCCAGCAGCTTGGTGTCCGGGACAGGGGCCTACGAGCAGTACTTC

clone_size: .
v_call: TRBV5-6
d_call: .
j_call: TRBJ2-7
cdr3_aa: CASSLYSIYEQYF
cdr3_nt: TGTGCCAGCAGCTTATACAGCATCTACGAGCAGTACTTC

clone_size: .
v_call: TRBV2
d_call: .
j_call: TRBJ1-5
cdr3_aa: CASRTDNSNQPQHF
cdr3_nt: TGTGCCAGCAGGACAGATAATAGCAATCAGCCCCAGCATTTT

clone_size: few
v_call: TRBV19
d_call: .
j_call: TRBJ1-6
cdr3_aa: CASSTDSYNSPLHF
cdr3_nt: TGTGCCAGTAGCACGGACAGCTATAATTCACCCCTCCACTTT

clone_size: .
v_call: TRBV29-1
d_call: TRBD2
j_call: TRBJ2-4
cdr3_aa: CSVAGGPLTKNIQYF
cdr3_nt: TGCAGCGTTGCGGGGGGGCCCCTAACCAAAAACATTCAGTACTTC

clone_size: .
v_call: TRBV18
d_call: TRBD2
j_call: TRBJ2-3
cdr3_aa: CASSQGTSQESQYF
cdr3_nt: TGTGCCAGCTCACAGGGGACTAGCCAGGAGTCGCAGTATTTT

clone_size: few
v_call: TRBV27
d_call: .
j_call: TRBJ1-2
cdr3_aa: CASNKFGRGNGYTF
cdr3_nt: TGTGCCAGCAACAAGTTCGGGAGGGGCAATGGCTACACCTTC

clone_size: .
v_call: TRBV2
d_call: .
j_call: TRBJ2-3
cdr3_aa: CASSSTADTQYF
cdr3_nt: TGTGCCAGCAGCTCAACAGCAGATACGCAGTATTTT